Shown below are 15 T cell receptor beta chains from a single sample sequenced in a study of blood T cell repertoires in COVID-19. Data came from immunoSEQ multiplex PCR; TCRdb stores just in-frame clones and leaves some out. The sample has 100,000 or so clones, approximately 78% seen once. Material: peripheral blood. These receptors all come from a man in his sixties with active or convalescent COVID-19.

The J gene is TRBJ2-2, the V gene TRBV7-2; the D is unclear. V was trimmed by 5 bases and J by 5 bases, leaving 9 bases between them. The V gene's germline CDR1 is SGHTA and CDR2 FQGNSA. CDR3 length equals 13 residues. The chain's CDR3 is CASSPTPTGELFF. DNA for the CDR3: TGTGCCAGCAGCCCTACTCCTACCGGGGAGCTGTTTTTT.

CDR3 region: CACTQGGETQYF. The CDR3 DNA reads as TGTGCCTGCACACAGGGGGGAGAGACCCAGTACTTC. The rearrangement uses TRBV30 and TRBJ2-5, with 8 positions matching TRBD1. Trimming cost V 6 bases and J 4 bases; bases outside gene matches: 4. The CDR3 length is 12 residues. The germline V gene encodes CDR1 GTSNPN and CDR2 SVGIG (reference sequence). Using reference TRBV30 and TRBJ2-5 for the parts outside the CDR3, the full variable domain is SQTIHQWPATLVQPVGSPLSLECTVEGTSNPNLYWYRQAAGRGLQLLFYSVGIGQISSEVPQNLSASRPQDRQFILSSKKLLLSDSGFYLCACTQGGETQYFGPGTRLLVL.

The count of this clone is one. The chain joins TRBV27 to TRBJ1-2; TRBD1 matches 8 bases. The V segment lost 4 bases and the J segment 4 bases; nucleotides outside the gene matches: 2. The germline V gene encodes CDR1 MNHEY and CDR2 SMNVEV (reference sequence). CDR3 size: 13 residues. CDR3 in amino acids: CASSSQGGYGYTF. The CDR3 DNA reads as TGTGCCAGCAGTTCACAGGGGGGCTATGGCTACACCTTC.

V is TRBV19 and J is TRBJ1-6; no firm D call. Germline CDR1 reads LNHDA; CDR2 reads SQIVND (reference sequence). This CDR3 is built from 16 residues. V dropped 6 bases and J dropped 8 bases, with 20 bases sitting between them. The CDR3 sequence is CASRTPQGGKDSPLHF. CDR3 bases: TGTGCCAGTAGGACCCCCCAAGGAGGGAAGGATTCACCCCTCCACTTT. Supplemented by reference TRBV19 and TRBJ1-6, the full variable domain reads DGGITQSPKYLFRKEGQNVTLSCEQNLNHDAMYWYRQDPGQGLRLIYYSQIVNDFQKGDIAEGYSVSREKKESFPLTVTSAQKNPTAFYLCASRTPQGGKDSPLHFGNGTRLTVT.

The gene calls are TRBV2 and TRBJ2-2, with TRBD1 identical over 12 bases. Germline CDR1 reads SNHLY; CDR2 reads FYNNEI. V lost 6 bases and J lost 7; bases outside the gene matches: 3. The CDR3 spans 14 residues. In nucleotides, the CDR3 is TGTGCCAGCAGGGGACAGGGGGCTGTCGGGGAGCTGTTTTTT. It specifies CASRGQGAVGELFF.

The chain couples TRBV19 to TRBJ2-4; TRBD1 is a possible D gene (5 bases). Germline V lookup: CDR1 LNHDA, CDR2 SQIVND (reference sequence). The length of the CDR3 is 15 residues. Trimming left V 8 bases short and J 6 bases short, with 20 bases between. CDR3 region: CASLPRPGAGNIQYF. Written as DNA, the CDR3 is TGTGCCAGTTTGCCTCGTCCTGGGGCTGGAAACATTCAGTACTTC.

Sample share makes this clone medium-sized. The chain links TRBV5-5 to TRBJ2-2; 10 nucleotides match TRBD2. Trimming at V came to 5 bases and at J to 4 bases, leaving 8 bases not matched to a gene. Per the germline V gene, CDR1 is SGHKS and CDR2 is YYEKEE (reference sequence). The CDR3 consists of 16 residues. CDR3 loop: CASSLLAGGGTGELFF. In DNA form, the CDR3 reads TGTGCCAGCAGTTTATTAGCGGGAGGTGGCACCGGGGAGCTGTTTTTT.

This chain connects TRBV6-2 or TRBV6-3 to TRBJ2-3; no firm D call. This CDR3 contains 15 residues. Trimming removed 2 bases from V and 1 base from J, with 10 bases in between. Germline lookup yields CDR1 MNHEY and CDR2 SVGEGT. This chain's CDR3 is CASSYARPGTDTQYF. CDR3 sequence (DNA): TGTGCCAGCAGTTACGCGAGGCCGGGCACAGATACGCAGTATTTT.

This chain joins TRBV6-2 or TRBV6-3 and TRBJ2-3; the match to TRBD2 covers 7 bases. V gave up 0 bases and J gave up 1 base; unmatched junction bases: 4. CDR1 is MNHEY and CDR2 is SVGEGT in the germline V gene. The CDR3 sequence is 16 residues long. The CDR3 nucleotides are TGTGCCAGCAGTTACTCTAGGAGCGGGGGCACAGATACGCAGTATTTT. It is translated as CASSYSRSGGTDTQYF.

J is TRBJ1-1 and V is TRBV2; D remains unclear. The CDR3 totals 13 residues. Germline V gene sequence: CDR1 SNHLY, CDR2 FYNNEI. V was shortened by 8 bases and J by 1 base, with 11 bases between the two germline ends. Here the CDR3 reads CASSRLGNTEAFF. CDR3 coding DNA: TGTGCCAGCTCGCGGCTGGGGAACACTGAAGCTTTCTTT.

This clone was detected once. V gene TRBV15 combines with J gene TRBJ2-7; D may be TRBD1 (5 bases). CDR1 LNHNV and CDR2 YYDKDF come from the germline V gene (reference sequence). V was trimmed by 3 bases and J by 3 bases, leaving 9 bases between them. This CDR3 spans 13 amino acids. The CDR3 DNA is TGTGCCACCAGCAGGGATCAGGGCTACGAGCAGTACGTC. Amino acids: CATSRDQGYEQYV.

This clone was counted only a few times. J is TRBJ2-5 and V is TRBV28; the D is unclear. The germline V gene encodes CDR1 MDHEN and CDR2 SYDVKM. V was clipped by 4 bases and J by 7 bases, with 10 bases between them. This CDR3 has 12 amino acids. CDR3 sequence (DNA): TGTGCCAGCAGTTCTTCTTTTAGGACCCAGTACTTC. It translates to CASSSSFRTQYF.

The chain uses TRBV29-1 and TRBJ1-2, with D possibly TRBD1 on 5 matching bases. The germline V and J ends were trimmed by 5 bases and 3 bases, with 16 bases remaining between them. The CDR3 runs 14 residues. CDR1 and CDR2 from the germline V gene are SQVTM and ANQGSEA. DNA of the CDR3: TGCAGCGTTTTCGTGGGGGGAGGGTACTATGGCTACACCTTC. Protein sequence: CSVFVGGGYYGYTF. Based on the CDR3 plus reference TRBV29-1 and TRBJ1-2, the full variable domain is SAVISQKPSRDICQRGTSLTIQCQVDSQVTMMFWYRQQPGQSLTLIATANQGSEATYESGFVIDKFPISRPNLTFSTLTVSNMSPEDSSIYLCSVFVGGGYYGYTFGSGTRLTVV.

This clone is a singleton in its sample. In nucleotides, the CDR3 is TGTGCCAGCAGCCTAACCCGGGACAGCTCCTACGAGCAGTACTTC. Residues: CASSLTRDSSYEQYF. V is TRBV5-6 and J is TRBJ2-7; TRBD1 matches at 7 bases. The CDR3 runs 15 residues. Germline V CDR1 and CDR2: SGHDT, YYEEEE. The V segment lost 4 bases and the J segment 0 bases; nucleotides outside the gene matches: 7.

This chain uses TRBV24-1 with TRBJ2-3, with TRBD2 matching over 7 bases. Trimming took 3 bases from V and 2 from J; bases not matched to a gene: 4. The V gene's germline CDR1 is KGHDR and CDR2 SFDVKD. The CDR3 runs 15 residues. CDR3: CATSDVTSFTDTQYF. The DNA for the CDR3 is TGTGCCACCAGTGATGTGACTAGCTTCACAGATACGCAGTATTTT.